Below, 28 T cell receptor beta chains from the same sample are listed, as sequenced in a study of beta chain features in type 1 diabetes. These receptors have no known antigen. Findings of the study overall: TCRB CDR3 length was moderately but significantly reduced in all four CD4+ subsets of Type 1 diabetes patients.

Sequencing targeted expressed TCRB transcripts, as all isolated RNA had been reverse transcribed. Profiling relied on immunoSEQ multiplex PCR, and the TCRdb table lists in-frame clones only, not all of them. The top ten hold under 1.5% of the sample, which has about 150,000 clones, 10% to 15% seen once. The sample was central memory CD4+ T cells from blood. Receptor source: a man aged 18 to 30 with type 1 diabetes.

In its sample, this clone was seen a few times. The V and J genes are TRBV5-1 and TRBJ2-1, with D possibly being TRBD1 (5 bases). With 7 bases removed from V and 4 bases from J, the gap between germline ends came to 12 bases. The germline CDR1 and CDR2 sequences are SGHRS and YFSETQ. The CDR3 covers 13 residues. CDR3 sequence: CASGAGSYNEQFF. The CDR3 region has the DNA TGCGCCAGCGGCGCAGGGTCATACAATGAGCAGTTCTTC.

The chain links TRBV2 to TRBJ1-6; possible D gene TRBD1, 6 bases. V lost 5 bases, J lost 7 bases, and 9 bases lay in between. The CDR3 spans 13 residues. The germline gives CDR1 SNHLY, CDR2 FYNNEI. CDR3 region: CASSWGANSPLHF. DNA of the CDR3: TGTGCCAGCAGTTGGGGGGCAAATTCACCCCTCCACTTT.

This clone was counted between two and nine times. V gene TRBV10-3 combines with J gene TRBJ2-2, with TRBD2 identical over 9 bases. Germline values: CDR1 ENHRY, CDR2 SYGVKD. The V segment lost 6 bases and the J segment 2 bases; nucleotides outside the gene matches: 1. The CDR3 consists of 14 residues. The CDR3 DNA reads TGTGCCATCAGGACTAGCGGTAACACCGGGGAGCTGTTTTTT. Translating gives CAIRTSGNTGELFF.

V and J are TRBV29-1 and TRBJ2-7; 11 nucleotides agree with TRBD2. CDR1 is SQVTM and CDR2 is ANQGSEA in the germline V gene. V trimming: 6 bases; J trimming: 1 base; junction bases outside the gene matches: 5. This CDR3 spans 14 amino acids. The DNA of the CDR3 is TGCAGCGTCGGGGGGACTAGCGGTTCCTACGAGCAGTACTTC. Its translation: CSVGGTSGSYEQYF.

Here the CDR3 DNA reads TGCAGGATGTCAGGACAGCCCCAGCATTTT. Protein product: CRMSGQPQHF. This chain links TRBV20-1 with TRBJ1-5; D uncertain. This CDR3 region has 10 residues. CDR1 and CDR2 from the germline V gene are DFQATT and SNEGSKA (reference sequence).

This clone has a handful of counts. Other DNA sequences within the sample encode an identical CDR3. V usage is TRBV30 and J usage is TRBJ1-2, with 7 bases identical to TRBD1. CDR1 and CDR2 (germline): GTSNPN, SVGIG (reference sequence). The junction had 5 bases not matched to a gene; V was cut back by 2 bases and J by 5 bases. The CDR3 is 13 residues long. The DNA for the CDR3 is TGTGCCTGGAGTTACAGGGGAGGGTATGGCTACACCTTC. It is translated as CAWSYRGGYGYTF.

This clone has just a few counts. The CDR3 DNA sequence: TGCGCCAGCAGCCCAGAGGCCGGGACAGGGACCTACGAGCAGTACTTC. Translated: CASSPEAGTGTYEQYF. The chain links TRBV4-1 to TRBJ2-7, with 9 nucleotides matching TRBD1. The germline V gene has CDR1 MGHRA and CDR2 YSYEKL. Unmatched junction bases numbered 9, after V lost 4 bases and J lost 2 bases. The CDR3 spans 16 residues.

The sample holds a few counts of this clone. The chain uses TRBV30 and TRBJ2-7, with 10 bases aligning to TRBD1. CDR1 is GTSNPN and CDR2 is SVGIG in the germline V gene (reference sequence). Trimming took 2 bases from V and 2 from J; bases not matched to a gene: 3. CDR3 size: 14 residues. This chain's CDR3 is CAWSRDRGTYEQYF. The CDR3 bases are TGTGCCTGGAGTAGGGACAGGGGCACCTACGAGCAGTACTTC.

This chain joins TRBV13 and TRBJ2-5; 9 positions agree with TRBD1. V was clipped by 5 bases and J by 7 bases; unmatched bases: 11. Germline CDR1 PRHDT, CDR2 FYEKMQ (reference sequence). This CDR3 is built from 15 residues. The CDR3 region has the DNA TGTGCCAGCAGCCAATACAGGGGGCGGATGGTGACCCAGTACTTC. It codes for CASSQYRGRMVTQYF.

This clone was seen a few times. The CDR3 here is CASSLDRTEAFF. The CDR3 DNA sequence: TGTGCCAGCTCACTGGACAGGACTGAAGCTTTCTTT. The chain combines TRBV18 with TRBJ1-1; TRBD1 agrees at 7 bases. Germline values: CDR1 KGHSH, CDR2 LQKENI. The V gene end was trimmed by 4 bases and the J gene end by 5 bases; junction bases not matched to a gene: 1. The CDR3 spans 12 residues.

The chain uses TRBV19 and TRBJ1-6; D is undetermined. This CDR3 region has 12 residues. The ends were cut back, 4 bases at V and 9 bases at J, with 7 bases in the middle. Per the germline V gene, CDR1 is LNHDA and CDR2 is SQIVND (reference sequence). The CDR3 is CASSTSISPLHF. The CDR3 DNA reads TGTGCCAGTAGTACCTCCATTTCACCCCTCCACTTT.

This clone occurred a few times. The chain links TRBV10-3 to TRBJ2-1, with TRBD2 as a possible D gene (6 bases). Germline-derived CDR1 and CDR2 are ENHRY and SYGVKD. The CDR3 is 16 amino acids. V was pared by 8 bases and J by 1 base, with 18 bases between. The CDR3 nucleotides read TGTGCCATCGGAAAATTCGGCGGGGCATCCTACAATGAGCAGTTCTTC. It encodes CAIGKFGGASYNEQFF.

V is TRBV6-6 and J is TRBJ1-6; the match to TRBD1 covers 9 bases. The germline gives CDR1 MNHNY, CDR2 SVGAGI (reference sequence). The CDR3 is made up of 13 amino acids. J lost 10 bases, V lost 5 bases, and 3 bases had no gene match. The CDR3 reads CASSTTGGSPLHF. CDR3 bases: TGTGCCAGCAGTACGACAGGGGGGTCACCCCTCCACTTT.

This chain connects TRBV6-1 to TRBJ2-5; 10 nucleotides align to TRBD1. Germline assignment: CDR1 MNHNS and CDR2 SASEGT. This CDR3 comprises 16 residues. V lost 3 bases and J lost 5; bases outside the gene matches: 9. This CDR3 reads CASSEVRDRGRETQYF. The CDR3 DNA reads TGTGCCAGCAGTGAGGTTCGGGACAGGGGAAGGGAGACCCAGTACTTC.

This clone has more than one count but fewer than ten. CDR3 in amino acids: CASSLEALTIYF. CDR3 sequence (DNA): TGTGCCAGCAGCCTTGAGGCCCTCACCATATATTTT. This sequence joins TRBV7-9 and TRBJ1-3; no reliable D call. Trimming left V 5 bases short and J 9 bases short, with 11 bases between. CDR1 SEHNR and CDR2 FQNEAQ come from the germline V gene (reference sequence). This CDR3 has 12 amino acids.

This clone has a handful of counts. The genes are TRBV6-6 and TRBJ2-1; D might be TRBD1 (6 bases). V lost 10 bases and J lost 4, with 17 bases in between. The CDR3 runs to 14 residues. The germline gives CDR1 MNHNY, CDR2 SVGAGI (reference sequence). CDR3 DNA: TGTGCCACCGCCTCGGACAGTCCTTACAATGAGCAGTTCTTC. This gives the protein CATASDSPYNEQFF.

This clone turned up a few times. V and J are TRBV27 and TRBJ1-6, with D tentatively TRBD1 (5 bases). CDR1 MNHEY and CDR2 SMNVEV come from the germline V gene (reference sequence). The ends were cut back, 6 bases at V and 10 bases at J, with 16 bases in the middle. There are 14 residues in the CDR3. As DNA, the CDR3 is TGTGCCAGCAGACCCGTCCCCGGGGGGTCACCCCTCCACTTT. Protein sequence: CASRPVPGGSPLHF.

This chain connects TRBV28 to TRBJ2-3; a weak D match, TRBD2 (5 bases). The length of the CDR3 is 13 residues. Per the germline V gene, CDR1 is MDHEN and CDR2 is SYDVKM. Trimming removed 2 bases at V and 7 bases at J, with 10 bases between. CDR3 sequence: CASSLPSRYTQYF. The CDR3 region has the DNA TGTGCCAGCAGTTTACCTAGCCGCTATACGCAGTATTTT. Full variable domain (outside the CDR3, taken from reference TRBV28 and TRBJ2-3): DVKVTQSSRYLVKRTGEKVFLECVQDMDHENMFWYRQDPGLGLRLIYFSYDVKMKEKGDIPEGYSVSREKKERFSLILESASTNQTSMYLCASSLPSRYTQYFGPGTRLTVL.

This clone was counted ten times or more. This chain uses TRBV30 with TRBJ2-7; maybe TRBD1 (5 bases). The CDR3 is 14 amino acids. Germline V lookup: CDR1 GTSNPN, CDR2 SVGIG (reference sequence). The germline V and J ends were trimmed by 0 bases and 1 base, with 10 bases remaining between them. The CDR3 DNA reads TGTGCCTGGAGTGTAGAGGCAGGGTCCTACGAGCAGTACTTC. Protein sequence: CAWSVEAGSYEQYF. Looking up the rest from reference TRBV30 and TRBJ2-7 gives the full variable domain: SQTIHQWPATLVQPVGSPLSLECTVEGTSNPNLYWYRQAAGRGLQLLFYSVGIGQISSEVPQNLSASRPQDRQFILSSKKLLLSDSGFYLCAWSVEAGSYEQYFGPGTRLTVT.

This clone has just a few counts. The chain carries TRBV10-2 and TRBJ2-7, with TRBD1 identical over 9 bases. The CDR3 sequence is 15 residues long. Germline CDR1 is WSHSY and CDR2 is SAAADI. V lost 6 bases, J lost 3 bases, and 9 bases stayed unmatched. The CDR3 is CASRGGQGLNYEQYF. The CDR3 DNA reads TGCGCCAGCAGAGGGGGACAGGGCTTGAACTACGAGCAGTACTTC.

A few counts support this clone. Here the CDR3 reads CAWSVRGHQPQHF. CDR3 coding DNA: TGTGCCTGGAGTGTACGTGGGCATCAGCCCCAGCATTTT. This sequence joins TRBV30 and TRBJ1-5; D gene unclear. Looked up from germline, CDR1 is GTSNPN and CDR2 is SVGIG (reference sequence). This CDR3 has 13 amino acids. The germline V and J ends were trimmed by 0 bases and 5 bases, with 8 bases remaining between them.

The rearrangement joins TRBV11-2 to TRBJ2-1, with TRBD2 identical over 12 bases. The CDR3 sequence is 14 residues long. J gave up 6 bases and V 6 bases, and 3 bases lay outside the gene matches. Germline V gives CDR1 SGHAT, CDR2 FQNNGV. As DNA, the CDR3 is TGTGCCAGCAGTCCACTAGCGGGGGGCAATGAGCAGTTCTTC. Translation: CASSPLAGGNEQFF.

The CDR3, as DNA: TGTGCCAGCTCACCACACAGGGGGTACGAGCAGTACTTC. Amino acids: CASSPHRGYEQYF. V is TRBV18 and J is TRBJ2-7; 8 nucleotides agree with TRBD1. The length of the CDR3 is 13 residues. The junction had 0 bases not matched to a gene; V was cut back by 1 base and J by 4 bases. The germline V gene has CDR1 KGHSH and CDR2 LQKENI.

This clone has more than one count but fewer than ten. V and J are TRBV19 and TRBJ1-3; D uncertain. Germline V gene data show CDR1 as LNHDA and CDR2 as SQIVND (reference sequence). This CDR3 comprises 11 residues. Trimming stripped 11 bases from V and 1 base from J, with 6 bases between. CDR3 in amino acids: CALRSGNTIYF. For the CDR3, the DNA is TGTGCCCTGAGATCTGGAAACACCATATATTTT.

This clone came up a few times. This chain connects TRBV4-1 to TRBJ1-2, with unresolved D. CDR1 is MGHRA, CDR2 YSYEKL, per germline. The CDR3 covers 18 residues. V was shortened by 0 bases and J by 8 bases, with 25 bases between the two germline ends. The CDR3 loop is CASSQEGRTGPFLGGYTF. In DNA form, the CDR3 reads TGCGCCAGCAGCCAAGAGGGCCGGACCGGGCCATTTTTGGGCGGCTACACCTTC.

This clone turned up a few times. The V gene is TRBV7-9, the J gene TRBJ2-1; D is ambiguous. From germline, CDR1 is SEHNR and CDR2 FQNEAQ (reference sequence). The CDR3 runs 12 residues. Between the trimmed V and J ends, which lost 4 bases and 5 bases, there was a span of 6 bases. CDR3 sequence reads: CASSSYNNEQFF. The CDR3 nucleotides are TGTGCCAGCAGCTCTTACAACAATGAGCAGTTCTTC. Complete variable domain (other parts from reference TRBV7-9 and TRBJ2-1): DTGVSQNPRHKITKRGQNVTFRCDPISEHNRLYWYRQTLGQGPEFLTYFQNEAQLEKSRLLSDRFSAERPKGSFSTLEIQRTEQGDSAMYLCASSSYNNEQFFGPGTRLTVL.

J is TRBJ2-5 and V is TRBV7-3; weak D call: TRBD1 (5 bases). The V gene lost 2 bases and the J gene lost 5 bases, with 9 bases spanning the gap. The CDR3 has 13 residues. Germline CDR1 is SGHTA and CDR2 is FQGTGA. The CDR3 DNA reads TGTGCCAGCAGCTTACTCTCAGGGGAGACCCAGTACTTC. Translation gives CASSLLSGETQYF.

By proportion, this clone is medium-sized. The rearrangement links TRBV7-9 to TRBJ1-2, with a possible D match to TRBD1 (6 bases). The CDR3 is made up of 12 amino acids. Between the trimmed V and J ends, which lost 5 bases and 7 bases, there was a span of 11 bases. Germline-derived CDR1 and CDR2 are SEHNR and FQNEAQ (reference sequence). In DNA form, the CDR3 reads TGTGCCAGCAGCGCCGGACAGTCTGGCTACACCTTC. Translating gives CASSAGQSGYTF.